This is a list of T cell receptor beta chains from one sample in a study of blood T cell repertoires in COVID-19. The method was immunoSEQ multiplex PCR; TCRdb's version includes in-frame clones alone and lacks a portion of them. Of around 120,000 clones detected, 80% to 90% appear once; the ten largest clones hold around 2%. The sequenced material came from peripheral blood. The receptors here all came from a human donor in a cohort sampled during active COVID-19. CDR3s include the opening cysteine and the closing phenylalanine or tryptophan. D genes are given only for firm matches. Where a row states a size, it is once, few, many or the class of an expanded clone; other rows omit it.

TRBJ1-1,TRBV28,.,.,TGTGCCAGCATTAGTCACGTGGACACTGAAGCTTTCTTT,CASISHVDTEAFF
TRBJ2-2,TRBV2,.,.,TGTGCCAGCAGCCCGGACACAGTCAACACCGGGGAGCTGTTTTTT,CASSPDTVNTGELFF
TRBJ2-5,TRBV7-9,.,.,TGTGCCAGCAGCTTATCCGGGACACACCAAGAGACCCAGTACTTC,CASSLSGTHQETQYF
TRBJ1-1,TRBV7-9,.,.,TGTGCCAGCAGCTTAGAGGCCGGACCAGGGGCGAACACTGAAGCTTTCTTT,CASSLEAGPGANTEAFF
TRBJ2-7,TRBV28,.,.,TGTGCCAGCACCCTATCGGACTTTGACTCCTACGAGCAGTACTTC,CASTLSDFDSYEQYF
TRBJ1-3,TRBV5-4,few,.,TGTGCCAGCAGCTTGGAAGGGGCGGCGAACACCATATATTTT,CASSLEGAANTIYF
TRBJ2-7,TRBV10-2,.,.,TGCGCCAGCAGTGAACAGACCTACGAGCAGTACTTC,CASSEQTYEQYF
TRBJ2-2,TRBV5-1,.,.,TGCGCCAGCAGCAGGGAGGCCACGTTCGCGAACACCGGGGAGCTGTTTTTT,CASSREATFANTGELFF
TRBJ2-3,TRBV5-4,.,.,TGTGCCAGCAGCGCCGCCCTAGCGTCTAGCACAGATACGCAGTATTTT,CASSAALASSTDTQYF
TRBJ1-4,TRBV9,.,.,TGTGCCAGCAGCGTAGGGGCAGGGCGAGATGAAAAACTGTTTTTT,CASSVGAGRDEKLFF
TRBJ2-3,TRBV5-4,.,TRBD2,TGTGCCAGCAGCTCACCTAGCGGGGGGGCCACAGATACGCAGTATTTT,CASSSPSGGATDTQYF
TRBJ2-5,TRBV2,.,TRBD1,TGTGCCAGCAACAGGGACAGGGCCCAAGAGACCCAGTACTTC,CASNRDRAQETQYF
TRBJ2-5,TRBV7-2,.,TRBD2,TGTGCCAGCAGCTTATCGACTAGCGGGGTGGGGAAGACCCAGTACTTC,CASSLSTSGVGKTQYF
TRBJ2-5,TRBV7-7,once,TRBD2,TGTGCTAGCAGCAAATCACCCGGACTAGCGGGACGCCTCCAAGAGACCCAGTACTTC,CASSKSPGLAGRLQETQYF
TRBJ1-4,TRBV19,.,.,TGTGCCAGTAGTATAGCCACAGGATTGAATGCAGAAAAACTGTTTTTT,CASSIATGLNAEKLFF
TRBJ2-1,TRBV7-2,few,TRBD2,TGTGCCAGCAGCTTAATAGCGGGGGAAGGGTCCTACAATGAGCAGTTCTTC,CASSLIAGEGSYNEQFF
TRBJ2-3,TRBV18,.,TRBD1,TGTGCCAGCTCCGCGACAGGGGGATTCACAGATACGCAGTATTTT,CASSATGGFTDTQYF
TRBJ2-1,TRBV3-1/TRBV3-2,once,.,TGTGCCAGCAGCCAAGGGAGAGTATACAATGAGCAGTTCTTC,CASSQGRVYNEQFF
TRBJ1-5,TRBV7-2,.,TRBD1,TGTGCCAGCAGCTTAGTACAGGGGGTGGATCAGCCCCAGCATTTT,CASSLVQGVDQPQHF
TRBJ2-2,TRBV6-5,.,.,TGTGCCAGCAGTCTTTTCAGGGGTAGGGCCGGGGAGCTGTTTTTT,CASSLFRGRAGELFF
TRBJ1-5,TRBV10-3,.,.,TGTGCCATCAGTGAGGGACACACTAGCAATCAGCCCCAGCATTTT,CAISEGHTSNQPQHF
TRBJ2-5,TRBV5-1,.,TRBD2,TGCGCCAGCAGCTTCAGCGGGGGGGCCGGTGGGGAGACCCAGTACTTC,CASSFSGGAGGETQYF
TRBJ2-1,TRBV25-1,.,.,TGTGCCAGACAGGGAGAACGATGGATTTTGCAGTTCTTC,CARQGERWILQFF
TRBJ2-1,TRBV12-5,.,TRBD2,TGTGCTAGTGGTGTGGGACTAGCGGGGGCTGATGAGCAGTTCTTC,CASGVGLAGADEQFF
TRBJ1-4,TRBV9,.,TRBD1,TGTGCCAGCAGCGTGACAGGGTTTGGTGAAAAACTGTTTTTT,CASSVTGFGEKLFF
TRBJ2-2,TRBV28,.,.,TGTGCCAGCAGTTTCTACAGGAACACCGGGGAGCTGTTTTTT,CASSFYRNTGELFF
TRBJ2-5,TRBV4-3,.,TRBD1,TGCGCCAGCAGCCAAGATAAGTGGCCCGGGACAGGGAGGGAGACCCAGTACTTC,CASSQDKWPGTGRETQYF
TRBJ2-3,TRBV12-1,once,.,TGTGCCAGCAGCTTTAACGGGGGGGGAACAGATACGCAGTATTTT,CASSFNGGGTDTQYF
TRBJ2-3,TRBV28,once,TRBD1,TGTGCCAGCAGTTCCACAGGGGGTCAAGATACGCAGTATTTT,CASSSTGGQDTQYF
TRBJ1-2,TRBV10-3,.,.,TGTGCCATCAGACCACCCTCAGCCTCAGGAGGCTACACCTTC,CAIRPPSASGGYTF
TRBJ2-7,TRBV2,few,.,TGTGCCAGCAGTGAAGCGGTAGGGGTCGAGCAGTACTTC,CASSEAVGVEQYF
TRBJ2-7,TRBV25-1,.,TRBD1,TGTGCCAGCAGTGAATACACCGCGCAGGGGGCGTCGTACTTC,CASSEYTAQGASYF
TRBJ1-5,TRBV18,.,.,TGTGCCAGCTCAATGATCCAGGGAAAAGGACAGCCCCAGCATTTT,CASSMIQGKGQPQHF
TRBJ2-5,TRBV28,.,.,TGTGCCAGCAGTTTAGGGCAGAAAGAGACCCAGTACTTC,CASSLGQKETQYF
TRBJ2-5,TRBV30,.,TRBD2,TGTGCCTGGAGTATAATGGGGGGGGAATGGGAGACCCAGTACTTC,CAWSIMGGEWETQYF
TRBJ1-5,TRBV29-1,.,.,TGCAGCGTTATCACAGGGTCGGGCAATCAGCCCCAGCATTTT,CSVITGSGNQPQHF
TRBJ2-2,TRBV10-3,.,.,TGTGCCATCACCCGGGACATTGCGAACACCGGGGAGCTGTTTTTT,CAITRDIANTGELFF
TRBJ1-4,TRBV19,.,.,TGTGCCAGTAGAGCCAGGGGAAGTAATGAAAAACTGTTTTTT,CASRARGSNEKLFF
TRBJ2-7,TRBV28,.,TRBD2,TGTGCCAGCAGTTTACGGACTAGCGGCCCCTACGAGCAGTACTTC,CASSLRTSGPYEQYF
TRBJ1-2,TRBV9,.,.,TGTGCCAGCAGCGTAGACGATACAGTCTCTGGCTACACCTTC,CASSVDDTVSGYTF
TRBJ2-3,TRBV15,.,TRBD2,TGTGCCACCAGCAGAAGGGTGCTAGCGGGGGGACCGCAGTATTTT,CATSRRVLAGGPQYF
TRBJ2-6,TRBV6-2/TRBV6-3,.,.,TGTGCCAGCAGTTACAGCCGGGTCTCTGGGGCCAACGTCCTGACTTTC,CASSYSRVSGANVLTF